A selection of T cell receptor beta chains follows, all from one sample in a study of early T cells in non-severe SARS-CoV-2 infection. TCRdb processed the 5' RACE reads anew with MiXCR; each CDR3 protein has one entry. The data contain about 18,000 distinct CDR3 sequences, under 6.5% of them singletons. The sequenced material came from whole blood. All receptors derive from an adult who was a healthcare worker with PCR-confirmed SARS-CoV-2 infection or an uninfected control (not recorded which). CDR3s include the opening cysteine and the closing phenylalanine or tryptophan. A D gene is named only where the DNA matches it firmly. The size field is filled for only some rows; it gives once, few, many or a size class.

clone_size: few
j_call: TRBJ2-7
v_call: TRBV20-1
d_call: NA
cdr3_aa: CSAPETGTRSYEQYF
cdr3_nt: TGCAGTGCTCCCGAAACCGGGACCCGCTCCTACGAGCAGTACTTC

clone_size: NA
j_call: TRBJ1-6
v_call: TRBV20-1
d_call: NA
cdr3_aa: CSARSSTGLPESSPLHF
cdr3_nt: TGCAGTGCTAGGTCTTCTACGGGACTCCCCGAGAGTTCACCCCTCCACTTT

clone_size: many
j_call: TRBJ2-6
v_call: TRBV19
d_call: NA
cdr3_aa: CASSILGQNSGANVLTF
cdr3_nt: TGTGCCAGTAGTATCCTCGGACAGAACTCTGGGGCCAACGTCCTGACTTTC

clone_size: medium-sized
j_call: TRBJ2-7
v_call: TRBV20-1
d_call: TRBD2
cdr3_aa: CSARLAGEPYEQYF
cdr3_nt: TGCAGTGCAAGACTAGCGGGAGAGCCCTACGAGCAGTACTTC

clone_size: many
j_call: TRBJ2-1
v_call: TRBV20-1
d_call: NA
cdr3_aa: CSARALGRGSVEQFF
cdr3_nt: TGCAGTGCTAGAGCCCTTGGTAGAGGGTCGGTTGAGCAGTTCTTC

clone_size: NA
j_call: TRBJ2-3
v_call: TRBV6-5
d_call: NA
cdr3_aa: CASSRADTQYF
cdr3_nt: TGTGCCAGCAGCCGGGCAGATACGCAGTATTTT

clone_size: many
j_call: TRBJ1-2
v_call: TRBV7-9
d_call: NA
cdr3_aa: CASSLIGGALGYTF
cdr3_nt: TGTGCCAGCAGCTTAATCGGGGGCGCGCTTGGCTACACCTTC

clone_size: many
j_call: TRBJ1-1
v_call: TRBV4-2
d_call: TRBD1
cdr3_aa: CASSQEVRGLFEAFF
cdr3_nt: TGTGCCAGCAGCCAAGAGGTTAGGGGGCTTTTTGAAGCTTTCTTT

clone_size: NA
j_call: TRBJ2-2
v_call: TRBV24-1
d_call: NA
cdr3_aa: CATRAAVVGELFF
cdr3_nt: TGTGCCACCCGGGCCGCTGTAGTCGGGGAGCTGTTTTTT

clone_size: many
j_call: TRBJ2-2
v_call: TRBV2
d_call: NA
cdr3_aa: CASTFASAQNTGELFF
cdr3_nt: TGTGCCAGCACCTTCGCTAGCGCTCAGAACACCGGGGAGCTGTTTTTT

clone_size: many
j_call: TRBJ2-7
v_call: TRBV6-6
d_call: NA
cdr3_aa: CASSISDEGGHEQYF
cdr3_nt: TGTGCCAGCAGTATTTCGGACGAAGGCGGGCACGAGCAGTACTTC

clone_size: few
j_call: TRBJ2-7
v_call: TRBV14
d_call: TRBD2
cdr3_aa: CASSQDRGLGLAFEQYF
cdr3_nt: TGTGCCAGCAGCCAAGATCGAGGTCTCGGACTAGCGTTCGAGCAGTACTTC

clone_size: many
j_call: TRBJ1-1
v_call: TRBV7-9
d_call: TRBD1
cdr3_aa: CASSVGQGIDTEAFF
cdr3_nt: TGTGCCAGCAGCGTAGGACAGGGCATTGACACTGAAGCTTTCTTT

clone_size: medium-sized
j_call: TRBJ1-1
v_call: TRBV28
d_call: NA
cdr3_aa: CASSLSGFGTEAFF
cdr3_nt: TGTGCCAGCAGTTTATCAGGGTTTGGGACTGAAGCTTTCTTT

clone_size: many
j_call: TRBJ2-7
v_call: TRBV5-1
d_call: NA
cdr3_aa: CASSRRDKGYEQYF
cdr3_nt: TGCGCCAGCAGCCGCCGGGACAAAGGTTACGAGCAGTACTTC

clone_size: many
j_call: TRBJ2-7
v_call: TRBV20-1
d_call: TRBD2
cdr3_aa: CSVVLAEAYEQYF
cdr3_nt: TGCAGTGTCGTTCTAGCGGAAGCGTACGAGCAGTACTTC

clone_size: many
j_call: TRBJ2-1
v_call: TRBV20-1
d_call: TRBD2
cdr3_aa: CSARITTLAGAQFF
cdr3_nt: TGCAGTGCTAGAATAACCACGCTAGCGGGAGCGCAGTTCTTC

clone_size: many
j_call: TRBJ1-5
v_call: TRBV30
d_call: NA
cdr3_aa: CAWTLQGPNQPQHF
cdr3_nt: TGTGCCTGGACCCTCCAGGGCCCCAATCAGCCCCAGCATTTT

clone_size: many
j_call: TRBJ2-2
v_call: TRBV19
d_call: NA
cdr3_aa: CASSIMFARELFF
cdr3_nt: TGTGCCAGTAGTATAATGTTTGCCAGGGAGCTGTTTTTT

clone_size: many
j_call: TRBJ2-2
v_call: TRBV9
d_call: TRBD1
cdr3_aa: CASQDRVGGELFF
cdr3_nt: TGTGCCAGCCAAGACAGGGTTGGCGGGGAGCTGTTTTTT

clone_size: medium-sized
j_call: TRBJ2-3
v_call: TRBV25-1
d_call: TRBD1
cdr3_aa: CASSEGQGADTQYF
cdr3_nt: TGTGCCAGCAGTGAAGGACAGGGGGCAGATACGCAGTATTTT

clone_size: many
j_call: TRBJ1-1
v_call: TRBV29-1
d_call: NA
cdr3_aa: CSVEDAGTEAFF
cdr3_nt: TGCAGCGTTGAAGACGCGGGGACTGAAGCTTTCTTT

clone_size: many
j_call: TRBJ1-1
v_call: TRBV10-3
d_call: NA
cdr3_aa: CAISGTGATTEAFF
cdr3_nt: TGTGCCATCAGTGGGACGGGGGCCACCACTGAAGCTTTCTTT

clone_size: many
j_call: TRBJ2-7
v_call: TRBV3-1
d_call: NA
cdr3_aa: CASSQEQMSPLAQYF
cdr3_nt: TGTGCCAGCAGCCAAGAGCAGATGAGTCCCCTAGCGCAGTACTTC

clone_size: NA
j_call: TRBJ2-2
v_call: TRBV15
d_call: NA
cdr3_aa: CATSWTANTGELFF
cdr3_nt: TGTGCCACCAGCTGGACAGCGAACACCGGGGAGCTGTTTTTT

clone_size: NA
j_call: TRBJ2-1
v_call: TRBV11-2
d_call: TRBD2
cdr3_aa: CASSFRLAGMEAKEQFF
cdr3_nt: TGTGCCAGCAGCTTCCGACTAGCGGGAATGGAGGCCAAAGAGCAGTTCTTC

clone_size: many
j_call: TRBJ2-7
v_call: TRBV7-3
d_call: NA
cdr3_aa: CASSLKGGADSYEQYF
cdr3_nt: TGTGCCAGCAGCTTAAAGGGGGGAGCGGATTCCTACGAGCAGTACTTC